These 25 T cell receptor beta chains were all obtained from the same sample, sequenced in a study of cytomegalovirus exposure and HLA in healthy donors. Produced via immunoSEQ multiplex PCR; TCRdb's table is partial and in-frame only. The sample includes more than 35,000 clones, just under 95% of them seen just once. The sequenced sample was PBMCs. The receptor source for this set is a man younger than 30 in good health and CMV-seronegative.

V usage is TRBV5-1 and J usage is TRBJ2-3; 10 bases match TRBD2. Germline lookup yields CDR1 SGHRS and CDR2 YFSETQ. J lost 5 bases, V lost 5 bases, and 8 bases had no gene match. The length of the CDR3 is 15 residues. This CDR3 is CASRSSGSGIDTQYF. The CDR3 coding sequence is TGCGCCAGCAGGTCTAGCGGGAGTGGTATAGATACGCAGTATTTT.

V is TRBV5-1 and J is TRBJ2-7; TRBD1 agrees at 7 bases. The V gene end was trimmed by 0 bases and the J gene end by 2 bases; junction bases not matched to a gene: 2. Looked up from germline, CDR1 is SGHRS and CDR2 is YFSETQ. CDR3 length: 14 residues. The CDR3 nucleotides are TGCGCCAGCAGCTTGGTTAGGGGGCCCTACGAGCAGTACTTC. Translated, it gives CASSLVRGPYEQYF. The variable domain in full, completed from reference TRBV5-1 and TRBJ2-7, reads KAGVTQTPRYLIKTRGQQVTLSCSPISGHRSVSWYQQTPGQGLQFLFEYFSETQRNKGNFPGRFSGRQFSNSRSEMNVSTLELGDSALYLCASSLVRGPYEQYFGPGTRLTVT.

This clone was detected only once. The chain carries TRBV25-1 and TRBJ1-2; D not certain. Germline lookup yields CDR1 MGHDK and CDR2 SYGVNS. Deletions cut 3 bases from V and 5 bases from J, with 10 bases between. The length of the CDR3 is 13 residues. This CDR3 reads CASSDQNAYGYTF. In DNA form, the CDR3 reads TGTGCCAGCAGTGACCAGAACGCTTATGGCTACACCTTC.

The V and J genes are TRBV27 and TRBJ1-5, with D tentatively TRBD1 (6 bases). Trimming removed 5 bases from V and 0 bases from J, with 17 bases in between. Germline V gene sequence: CDR1 MNHEY, CDR2 SMNVEV (reference sequence). The CDR3 spans 17 residues. CDR3 protein: CASSTGWRGGSNQPQHF. As DNA, the CDR3 is TGTGCCAGCAGTACAGGGTGGAGGGGGGGTAGCAATCAGCCCCAGCATTTT.

J is TRBJ2-3 and V is TRBV9, with a tentative D call TRBD2 (5 bases). Germline-derived CDR1 and CDR2 are SGDLS and YYNGEE. There are 15 residues in the CDR3. The V gene lost 3 bases and the J gene lost 8 bases, with 19 bases spanning the gap. The CDR3 coding sequence is TGTGCCAGCAGCGCGGATGGACTGGAAGGATTTACGCAGTATTTT. Its protein is CASSADGLEGFTQYF.

This clone was counted a single time. The chain couples TRBV5-1 to TRBJ2-2, with 8 nucleotides matching TRBD2. Germline lookup yields CDR1 SGHRS and CDR2 YFSETQ. CDR3 length equals 15 residues. V gave up 3 bases and J gave up 1 base; unmatched junction bases: 2. As DNA, the CDR3 is TGCGCCAGCAGCTCGGGAGGGGGGAACACCGGGGAGCTGTTTTTT. It specifies CASSSGGGNTGELFF. The entire variable domain, with the rest obtained from reference TRBV5-1 and TRBJ2-2, is as follows: KAGVTQTPRYLIKTRGQQVTLSCSPISGHRSVSWYQQTPGQGLQFLFEYFSETQRNKGNFPGRFSGRQFSNSRSEMNVSTLELGDSALYLCASSSGGGNTGELFFGEGSRLTVL.

The rearrangement joins TRBV28 to TRBJ2-5; a weak D match, TRBD1 (6 bases). V lost 3 bases to trimming and J lost 8 bases, with 10 bases between them. This CDR3 spans 12 amino acids. Per germline, CDR1 MDHEN and CDR2 SYDVKM. The CDR3 loop is CASSFRGGTQYF. The CDR3 DNA follows: TGTGCCAGCAGTTTCCGAGGGGGTACCCAGTACTTC.

The chain links TRBV7-9 to TRBJ2-3; D not resolved. The V gene's germline CDR1 is SEHNR and CDR2 FQNEAQ (reference sequence). The CDR3 extends over 14 amino acids. Trimming removed 2 bases at V and 6 bases at J, with 12 bases between. DNA for the CDR3: TGTGCCAGCAGCTTAATACCCAGTTCGGATACGCAGTATTTT. It codes for CASSLIPSSDTQYF.

The rearrangement links TRBV5-4 to TRBJ2-6; 10 bases are a match to TRBD1. From germline, CDR1 is SGHNT and CDR2 YYREEE (reference sequence). The CDR3 spans 17 residues. V lost 4 bases to trimming and J lost 3 bases; unmatched junction nucleotides: 7. The chain's CDR3 is CASSDPTGGYGANVLTF. CDR3 in DNA: TGTGCCAGCAGCGACCCGACAGGGGGCTATGGGGCCAACGTCCTGACTTTC.

The rearrangement uses TRBV2 and TRBJ2-7; 7 nucleotides line up with TRBD1. Germline V gene data show CDR1 as SNHLY and CDR2 as FYNNEI. The V and J ends lost 7 bases and 0 bases, in that order; junction bases with no gene match: 9. The CDR3 has 15 amino acids. CDR3 DNA: TGTGCCAGCACCAAAAGGGGGACAGCCTCCTACGAGCAGTACTTC. Its protein product is CASTKRGTASYEQYF.

The chain has TRBV13 and TRBJ1-3; D remains ambiguous. The CDR3 extends over 14 amino acids. Germline loops: CDR1 PRHDT, CDR2 FYEKMQ (reference sequence). Trimming cost V 5 bases and J 2 bases, with 10 bases left between them. DNA for the CDR3: TGTGCCAGCAGCCCACCCGGGGCTGGAAACACCATATATTTT. Translation gives CASSPPGAGNTIYF.

The rearrangement uses TRBV6-1 and TRBJ1-1; D is uncertain. Trimming removed 3 bases at V and 3 bases at J, with 2 bases between. Germline CDR1 and CDR2: MNHNS and SASEGT. The CDR3 extends over 11 amino acids. DNA for the CDR3: TGTGCCAGCAGTGACTACACTGAAGCTTTCTTT. Translated: CASSDYTEAFF.

CDR3: CASAQGISTNEKLFF. The CDR3 nucleotides read TGCGCCAGCGCGCAGGGCATTTCAACTAATGAAAAACTGTTTTTT. The chain joins TRBV5-1 to TRBJ1-4, with D tentatively TRBD1 (5 bases). The CDR3 extends over 15 amino acids. The V and J ends lost 7 bases and 0 bases respectively, with 13 bases between them. The germline CDR1 and CDR2 sequences are SGHRS and YFSETQ.

This sequence joins TRBV2 and TRBJ2-2; TRBD2 might be the D (6 bases). V was pared by 8 bases and J by 0 bases, with 10 bases between. This CDR3 comprises 14 residues. Germline-derived CDR1 and CDR2 are SNHLY and FYNNEI. The CDR3 bases are TGTGCCAGCGGGACGGGGGCGAACACCGGGGAGCTGTTTTTT. It is translated as CASGTGANTGELFF.

The chain combines TRBV2 with TRBJ1-1; 10 bases agree with TRBD1. The CDR3 totals 15 residues. CDR1 is SNHLY, CDR2 FYNNEI, per germline. V shed 9 bases, J shed 1 base, and the junction held 8 bases outside the gene matches. DNA for the CDR3: TGTGCCAGTAGCGGACAGGGGGGGAGGAACACTGAAGCTTTCTTT. Its protein is CASSGQGGRNTEAFF. The whole variable domain, filled in from reference TRBV2 and TRBJ1-1, reads EPEVTQTPSHQVTQMGQEVILRCVPISNHLYFYWYRQILGQKVEFLVSFYNNEISEKSEIFDDQFSVERPDGSNFTLKIRSTKLEDSAMYFCASSGQGGRNTEAFFGQGTRLTVV.

J is TRBJ1-5 and V is TRBV19; 12 bases line up with TRBD1. Germline trimming cut 5 bases from V and 7 bases from J; bases unmatched to any gene: 6. Germline V lookup: CDR1 LNHDA, CDR2 SQIVND (reference sequence). The CDR3 loop spans 15 amino acids. CDR3: CASSPKGQGAQPQHF. The CDR3 coding sequence is TGTGCCAGTAGTCCCAAGGGACAGGGGGCCCAGCCCCAGCATTTT.

This clone is a singleton in its sample. The gene calls are TRBV5-1 and TRBJ1-4; possibly TRBD1 for D (5 bases). This CDR3 spans 16 amino acids. The V end was cut by 0 bases, the J end by 3 bases, with 12 bases between. From germline, CDR1 is SGHRS and CDR2 YFSETQ. The DNA of the CDR3 is TGCGCCAGCAGCTTGGGATTAGGGGAAGCTAATGAAAAACTGTTTTTT. It is translated as CASSLGLGEANEKLFF. Together with reference TRBV5-1 and TRBJ1-4, the CDR3 gives the full variable domain: KAGVTQTPRYLIKTRGQQVTLSCSPISGHRSVSWYQQTPGQGLQFLFEYFSETQRNKGNFPGRFSGRQFSNSRSEMNVSTLELGDSALYLCASSLGLGEANEKLFFGSGTQLSVL.

The rearrangement joins TRBV6-5 to TRBJ1-4; 10 positions match TRBD1. Germline V gene data show CDR1 as MNHEY and CDR2 as SVGAGI. V dropped 8 bases and J dropped 7; count of bases not matched to a gene: 1. The CDR3 totals 12 residues. DNA of the CDR3: TGTGCCAGCCGGGACAGGGGTGAAAAACTGTTTTTT. Its translation is CASRDRGEKLFF.

This sequence joins TRBV7-9 and TRBJ2-5; 10 bases line up with TRBD2. Per germline, CDR1 SEHNR and CDR2 FQNEAQ (reference sequence). The CDR3 is 15 amino acids. The V gene end was trimmed by 1 base and the J gene end by 2 bases; junction bases not matched to a gene: 1. In nucleotides, the CDR3 is TGTGCCAGCAGCTTAGAAGCGGGAGGGCAAGAGACCCAGTACTTC. It is translated as CASSLEAGGQETQYF.

The chain carries TRBV29-1 and TRBJ2-7; TRBD1 matches 10 bases. This CDR3 region has 15 residues. Germline CDR1 is SQVTM and CDR2 is ANQGSEA. V shed 0 bases and J 7 bases; nucleotides not matched to a gene: 9. CDR3 DNA sequence: TGCAGCGTTGAAGATATGACAGGGGGCCGAGGAGAGCAGTACTTC. Translation: CSVEDMTGGRGEQYF.

The chain employs TRBV7-2 and TRBJ2-7; D remains unclear. Trimming took off 5 bases at V and 5 bases at J, with 13 bases between the two ends. Germline values: CDR1 SGHTA, CDR2 FQGNSA. The CDR3 consists of 13 residues. The CDR3 DNA follows: TGTGCCAGCAGCCCCCTAGTTTCTAACGAGCAGTACTTC. Its protein is CASSPLVSNEQYF. Full variable domain (rest looked up from reference TRBV7-2 and TRBJ2-7): GAGVSQSPSNKVTEKGKDVELRCDPISGHTALYWYRQSLGQGLEFLIYFQGNSAPDKSGLPSDRFSAERTGGSVSTLTIQRTQQEDSAVYLCASSPLVSNEQYFGPGTRLTVT.

V and J are TRBV9 and TRBJ2-1, with D maybe TRBD2 (5 bases). From germline, CDR1 is SGDLS and CDR2 YYNGEE. This CDR3 contains 14 residues. V dropped 0 bases and J dropped 2 bases, with 6 bases sitting between them. CDR3 amino acids: CASSVGGTYNEQFF. CDR3 nucleotides: TGTGCCAGCAGCGTAGGAGGGACCTACAATGAGCAGTTCTTC.

The rearrangement joins TRBV25-1 to TRBJ2-3; no definite D call. This CDR3 has 12 residues. V lost 5 bases and J 7 bases, leaving 10 bases between the germline ends. Germline V gene sequence: CDR1 MGHDK, CDR2 SYGVNS. CDR3 protein: CASSLKENTQYF. In DNA form, the CDR3 reads TGTGCCAGCAGTCTAAAAGAGAATACGCAGTATTTT.

This chain connects TRBV7-9 to TRBJ2-7; 12 positions match TRBD1. The CDR3 spans 14 residues. CDR1 and CDR2 (germline): SEHNR, FQNEAQ (reference sequence). The junction had 8 bases not matched to a gene; V was cut back by 8 bases and J by 6 bases. The CDR3 is CASRTGTGGSEQYF. CDR3 nucleotides: TGTGCCAGCCGGACTGGGACAGGGGGCAGCGAGCAGTACTTC.

The V call is TRBV19, the J call TRBJ2-1; 11 bases map to TRBD2. Germline CDR1 and CDR2: LNHDA and SQIVND (reference sequence). The CDR3 runs to 16 residues. Trimming removed 3 bases from V and 8 bases from J; junction bases left unmatched: 9. The chain's CDR3 is CASSILTSGSSHEQFF. The CDR3 DNA reads as TGTGCCAGTAGTATTCTTACTAGCGGGAGCTCCCATGAGCAGTTCTTC.